This TCR beta chain was identified during a study of blood T cell repertoires in COVID-19. Study overall: Acute and convalescent COVID-19 samples came from the United States, Italy and Spain.

In the study's own analysis: Amplification from reference gene primers served as the basis for estimated nucleated cell counts. Assay used: immunoSEQ multiplex PCR; TCRdb lists only in-frame clones, some missing. D and trimming come from the DNA, and the V and J calls and clone size come from that table. The repertoire has more than 75,000 clones, under 90% of them found once; the top ten carry more than 12%. Source material: peripheral blood. The sequence was collected from a woman between 70 and 85 years old with acute or convalescent COVID-19.

CDR3 sequence: CASRTDRGTVSPLHF. In DNA form, the CDR3 reads TGCGCCAGCAGGACGGACAGGGGGACTGTTTCACCCCTCCACTTT. The chain combines TRBV5-1 with TRBJ1-6; 10 nucleotides align to TRBD1. Trimming at V came to 5 bases and at J to 9 bases, leaving 8 bases not matched to a gene. This CDR3 has 15 amino acids. Germline assignment: CDR1 SGHRS and CDR2 YFSETQ.